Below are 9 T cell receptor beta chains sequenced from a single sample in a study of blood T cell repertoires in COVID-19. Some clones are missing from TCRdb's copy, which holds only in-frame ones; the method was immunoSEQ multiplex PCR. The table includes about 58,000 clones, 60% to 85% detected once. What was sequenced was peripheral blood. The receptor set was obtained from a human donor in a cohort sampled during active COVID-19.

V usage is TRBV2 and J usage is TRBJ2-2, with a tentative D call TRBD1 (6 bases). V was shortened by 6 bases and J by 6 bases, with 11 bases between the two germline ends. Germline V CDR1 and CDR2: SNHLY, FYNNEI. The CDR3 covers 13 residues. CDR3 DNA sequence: TGTGCCAGCAGCCCAGCAGGGGCCGGGGAGCTGTTTTTT. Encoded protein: CASSPAGAGELFF.

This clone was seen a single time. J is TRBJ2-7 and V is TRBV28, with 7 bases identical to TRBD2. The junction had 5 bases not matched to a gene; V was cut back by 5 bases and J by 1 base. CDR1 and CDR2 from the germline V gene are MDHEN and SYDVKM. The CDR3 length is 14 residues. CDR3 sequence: CASSLTSASYEQYF. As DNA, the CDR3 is TGTGCCAGCAGTCTTACTAGCGCATCCTACGAGCAGTACTTC. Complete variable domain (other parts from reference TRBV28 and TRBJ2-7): DVKVTQSSRYLVKRTGEKVFLECVQDMDHENMFWYRQDPGLGLRLIYFSYDVKMKEKGDIPEGYSVSREKKERFSLILESASTNQTSMYLCASSLTSASYEQYFGPGTRLTVT.

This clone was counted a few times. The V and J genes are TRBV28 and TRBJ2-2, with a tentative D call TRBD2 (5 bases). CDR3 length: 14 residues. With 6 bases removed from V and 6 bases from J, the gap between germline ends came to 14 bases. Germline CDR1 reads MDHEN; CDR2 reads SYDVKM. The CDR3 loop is CASRWEFGPGELFF. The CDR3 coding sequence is TGTGCCAGCAGATGGGAGTTTGGACCCGGGGAGCTGTTTTTT.

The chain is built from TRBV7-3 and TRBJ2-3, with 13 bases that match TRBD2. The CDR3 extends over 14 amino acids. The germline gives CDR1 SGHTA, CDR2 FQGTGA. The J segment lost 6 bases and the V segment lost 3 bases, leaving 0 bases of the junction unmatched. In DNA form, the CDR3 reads TGTGCCAGCAGCTTGACTAGCGGGAGGGATACGCAGTATTTT. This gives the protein CASSLTSGRDTQYF.

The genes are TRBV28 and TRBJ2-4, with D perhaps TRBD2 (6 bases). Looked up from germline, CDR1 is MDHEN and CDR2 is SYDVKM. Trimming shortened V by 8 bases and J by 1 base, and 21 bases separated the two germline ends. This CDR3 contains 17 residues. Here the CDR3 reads CASGGIRLPNAKNIQYF. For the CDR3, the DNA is TGTGCCAGCGGGGGGATTAGATTGCCCAACGCCAAAAACATTCAGTACTTC.

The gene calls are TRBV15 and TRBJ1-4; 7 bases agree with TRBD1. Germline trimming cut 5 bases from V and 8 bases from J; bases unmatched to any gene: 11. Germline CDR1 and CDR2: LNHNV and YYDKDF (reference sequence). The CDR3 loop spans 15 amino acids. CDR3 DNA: TGTGCCACCAGCCGGATAGGGGGCGCCGGGGAAAAACTGTTTTTT. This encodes CATSRIGGAGEKLFF.

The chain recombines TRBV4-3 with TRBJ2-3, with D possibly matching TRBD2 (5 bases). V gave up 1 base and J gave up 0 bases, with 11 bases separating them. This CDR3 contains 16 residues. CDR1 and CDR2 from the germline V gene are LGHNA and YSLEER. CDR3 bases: TGCGCCAGCAGCCAAGCGACGGGGTTTAGCACAGATACGCAGTATTTT. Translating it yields CASSQATGFSTDTQYF.

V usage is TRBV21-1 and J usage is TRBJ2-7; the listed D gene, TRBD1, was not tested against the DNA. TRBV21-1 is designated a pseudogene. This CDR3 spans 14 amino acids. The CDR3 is CASRSGTKGPEQYF. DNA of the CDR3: TGTGCCAGCAGATCCGGGACAAAGGGGCCTGAGCAGTACTTC.

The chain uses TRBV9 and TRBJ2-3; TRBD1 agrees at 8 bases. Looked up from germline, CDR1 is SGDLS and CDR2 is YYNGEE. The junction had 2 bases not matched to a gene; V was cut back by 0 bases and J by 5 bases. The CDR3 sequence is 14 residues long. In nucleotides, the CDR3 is TGTGCCAGCAGCGTAGGCAGGGGGCAAGATACGCAGTATTTT. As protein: CASSVGRGQDTQYF.